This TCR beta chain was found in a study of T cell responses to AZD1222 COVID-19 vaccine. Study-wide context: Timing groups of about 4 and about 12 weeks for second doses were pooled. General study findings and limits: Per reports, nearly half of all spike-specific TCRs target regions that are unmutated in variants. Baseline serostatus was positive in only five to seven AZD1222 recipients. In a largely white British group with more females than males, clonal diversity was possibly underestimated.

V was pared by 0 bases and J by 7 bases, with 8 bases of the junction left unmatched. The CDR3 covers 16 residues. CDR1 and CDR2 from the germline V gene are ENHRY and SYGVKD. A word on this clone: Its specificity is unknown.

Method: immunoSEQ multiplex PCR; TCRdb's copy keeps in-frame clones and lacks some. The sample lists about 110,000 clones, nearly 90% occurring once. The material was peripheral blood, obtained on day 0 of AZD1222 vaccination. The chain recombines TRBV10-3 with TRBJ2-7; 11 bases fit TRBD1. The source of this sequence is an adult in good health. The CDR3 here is CAISESGTGGLGEQYF. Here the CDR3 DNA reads TGTGCCATCAGTGAGTCGGGGACAGGGGGTCTCGGAGAGCAGTACTTC.